Below are 19 T cell receptor beta chains sequenced from a single sample in a study of blood T cell repertoires in COVID-19. Sequencing used immunoSEQ multiplex PCR; TCRdb keeps in-frame clones, though not all of them. The sample holds about 150,000 clones, roughly 91% seen once. The material sequenced was peripheral blood. These receptors originate from a young man with COVID-19, enrolled during active disease.

The rearrangement joins TRBV25-1 to TRBJ1-2; D uncertain. The CDR3 length is 13 residues. Germline values: CDR1 MGHDK, CDR2 SYGVNS. Trimming shortened V by 3 bases and J by 2 bases, and 7 bases separated the two germline ends. The CDR3 nucleotides are TGTGCCAGCAGTGATAACATAAACTATGGCTACACCTTC. It encodes CASSDNINYGYTF.

The gene calls are TRBV19 and TRBJ2-1; 13 bases line up with TRBD2. The V segment lost 3 bases and the J segment 8 bases; nucleotides outside the gene matches: 4. The CDR3 is 15 residues long. The germline CDR1 and CDR2 sequences are LNHDA and SQIVND (reference sequence). CDR3 region: CASSMWTSGRDEQFF. The CDR3 DNA sequence: TGTGCCAGTAGTATGTGGACTAGCGGGAGAGATGAGCAGTTCTTC.

This chain connects TRBV27 to TRBJ1-2; TRBD1 matches 8 bases. Trimming cost V 2 bases and J 7 bases; bases outside gene matches: 12. The CDR3 has 16 amino acids. Per the germline V gene, CDR1 is MNHEY and CDR2 is SMNVEV (reference sequence). CDR3 region: CASSLRPGTGPPGYTF. The CDR3 nucleotides read TGTGCCAGCAGTTTAAGACCCGGGACAGGTCCACCTGGCTACACCTTC.

The chain carries TRBV28 and TRBJ2-2; TRBD2 agrees at 11 bases. The CDR3 runs 16 residues. CDR1 MDHEN and CDR2 SYDVKM come from the germline V gene. Trimming took 6 bases from V and 5 from J; bases not matched to a gene: 8. This chain's CDR3 is CASSKSASGRTGELFF. The CDR3 nucleotides read TGTGCCAGCAGCAAGTCGGCTAGCGGGAGGACCGGGGAGCTGTTTTTT.

This clone appeared a single time. V gene TRBV10-2 combines with J gene TRBJ2-7, with TRBD2 identical over 12 bases. J gave up 1 base and V 7 bases, and 5 bases lay outside the gene matches. This CDR3 has 15 amino acids. CDR1 WSHSY and CDR2 SAAADI come from the germline V gene. CDR3 coding DNA: TGCGCCAGCACAAAGACTAGCGGGAGTTCCTACGAGCAGTACTTC. Its translation: CASTKTSGSSYEQYF.

This sequence joins TRBV5-6 and TRBJ1-4; D not resolved. Trimming took off 0 bases at V and 0 bases at J, with 12 bases between the two ends. Germline CDR1 SGHDT, CDR2 YYEEEE. CDR3 size: 17 residues. The chain's CDR3 is CASSLGELVATNEKLFF. In nucleotides, the CDR3 is TGTGCCAGCAGCTTGGGAGAGCTGGTAGCAACTAATGAAAAACTGTTTTTT.

V is TRBV13 and J is TRBJ2-3, with D unresolved. V shed 3 bases and J shed 3 bases, with 13 bases lying between them. CDR1 and CDR2 from the germline V gene are PRHDT and FYEKMQ (reference sequence). The CDR3 is 15 residues long. DNA of the CDR3: TGTGCCAGCAGCTTTCGGGTCGCAAATACAGATACGCAGTATTTT. Its translation is CASSFRVANTDTQYF.

This chain connects TRBV18 to TRBJ2-7; D may be TRBD1 (6 bases). The V end lost 2 bases, the J end lost 1 base, and 12 bases lay between the germline ends. The germline V gene has CDR1 KGHSH and CDR2 LQKENI. This CDR3 is built from 15 residues. The CDR3 reads CASSPRVGGSYEQYF. The CDR3 DNA follows: TGTGCCAGCTCACCAAGGGTAGGGGGTTCCTACGAGCAGTACTTC.

V and J are TRBV9 and TRBJ2-2, with unresolved D. Germline V gene lookup returns CDR1 SGDLS and CDR2 YYNGEE. This CDR3 has 15 residues. The V end lost 1 base, the J end lost 2 bases, and 9 bases lay between the germline ends. CDR3 DNA: TGTGCCAGCAGCGTAACGGGTCCCAACACCGGGGAGCTGTTTTTT. This translates into CASSVTGPNTGELFF. The variable domain in full, completed from reference TRBV9 and TRBJ2-2, reads DSGVTQTPKHLITATGQRVTLRCSPRSGDLSVYWYQQSLDQGLQFLIQYYNGEERAKGNILERFSAQQFPDLHSELNLSSLELGDSALYFCASSVTGPNTGELFFGEGSRLTVL.

The J gene is TRBJ2-5, the V gene TRBV28; 8 bases map to TRBD2. The trim removed 5 bases at V and 3 bases at J, leaving 5 bases unmatched. Germline CDR1 reads MDHEN; CDR2 reads SYDVKM. The CDR3 has 14 amino acids. CDR3 protein: CASSDLAGKETQYF. CDR3 nucleotides: TGTGCCAGCAGTGATTTAGCGGGAAAAGAGACCCAGTACTTC.

The CDR3 loop is CATSELSPKGAQCEQYF. As DNA, the CDR3 is TGTGCCACCAGTGAGTTGTCCCCAAAGGGGGCTCAGTGCGAGCAGTACTTC. This sequence joins TRBV24-1 and TRBJ2-7, with 7 bases lining up with TRBD1. The V segment lost 4 bases and the J segment 6 bases; nucleotides outside the gene matches: 17. The CDR3 totals 17 residues. Germline V lookup: CDR1 KGHDR, CDR2 SFDVKD.

Only one count was recorded for this clone. V gene TRBV7-9 combines with J gene TRBJ2-1; D might be TRBD1 (6 bases). Trimming removed 5 bases at V and 0 bases at J, with 14 bases between. The length of the CDR3 is 16 residues. The germline CDR1 and CDR2 sequences are SEHNR and FQNEAQ (reference sequence). CDR3 in amino acids: CASSTLRGNSYNEQFF. In DNA form, the CDR3 reads TGTGCCAGCAGCACCCTGAGGGGGAACTCCTACAATGAGCAGTTCTTC.

V is TRBV10-3 and J is TRBJ1-1; D is unclear. This CDR3 is built from 14 residues. Germline V gene sequence: CDR1 ENHRY, CDR2 SYGVKD. The V gene lost 2 bases and the J gene lost 1 base, with 8 bases spanning the gap. CDR3 DNA sequence: TGTGCCATCAGTGAGACCGGAGAGAACACTGAAGCTTTCTTT. This encodes CAISETGENTEAFF.

This chain joins TRBV7-9 and TRBJ1-2; a weak D match, TRBD1 (6 bases). V was trimmed by 5 bases and J by 1 base, leaving 11 bases between them. The germline gives CDR1 SEHNR, CDR2 FQNEAQ (reference sequence). This CDR3 comprises 14 residues. The CDR3 coding sequence is TGTGCCAGCAGCGGGGACAACCATAACTATGGCTACACCTTC. Translating it yields CASSGDNHNYGYTF.

The chain couples TRBV30 to TRBJ2-7; TRBD1 is a possible D gene (7 bases). CDR3 length equals 14 residues. Germline values: CDR1 GTSNPN, CDR2 SVGIG (reference sequence). With 4 bases removed from V and 3 bases from J, the gap between germline ends came to 16 bases. The CDR3 here is CAWTQGGRDYEQYF. The CDR3 DNA reads as TGTGCCTGGACCCAGGGGGGAAGAGACTACGAGCAGTACTTC.

The table lists this clone with a few counts. The junction does not match germline at one end; this may be a read error. The chain combines TRBV2 with TRBJ1-4, with 7 bases fitting TRBD1. There are 17 residues in the CDR3. Germline CDR1 is SNHLY and CDR2 is FYNNEI. CDR3 nucleotides: TGTGCCAGCAGTCGGGACAGTCCAGTTGCAACTAATGAAAAACTGCTTTTT. Residues: CASSRDSPVATNEKLLF.

The chain combines TRBV5-1 with TRBJ2-7; 10 nucleotides line up with TRBD2. Germline CDR1 and CDR2: SGHRS and YFSETQ. The trim removed 4 bases at V and 0 bases at J, leaving 4 bases unmatched. There are 15 residues in the CDR3. CDR3 sequence (DNA): TGCGCCAGCAGCCCTAGGACTAGCGGCTCCTACGAGCAGTACTTC. It encodes CASSPRTSGSYEQYF.

The rearrangement joins TRBV11-3 to TRBJ1-1; no definite D call. Germline V lookup: CDR1 SGHNT, CDR2 YENEEA. The CDR3 covers 13 residues. V was pared by 2 bases and J by 0 bases, with 4 bases between. The CDR3 spells CASSLTVNTEAFF. CDR3 bases: TGTGCCAGCAGCTTAACAGTGAACACTGAAGCTTTCTTT. Full variable domain (remainder filled in from reference TRBV11-3 and TRBJ1-1): EAGVVQSPRYKIIEKKQPVAFWCNPISGHNTLYWYLQNLGQGPELLIRYENEEAVDDSQLPKDRFSAERLKGVDSTLKIQPAELGDSAVYLCASSLTVNTEAFFGQGTRLTVV.

The chain employs TRBV20-1 and TRBJ2-7, with D unresolved. With 3 bases removed from V and 7 bases from J, the gap between germline ends came to 10 bases. This CDR3 is built from 11 residues. The germline V gene has CDR1 DFQATT and CDR2 SNEGSKA (reference sequence). CDR3 coding DNA: TGCAGTGCTAGTACGGCCAGGGAGCAGTACTTC. It translates to CSASTAREQYF.